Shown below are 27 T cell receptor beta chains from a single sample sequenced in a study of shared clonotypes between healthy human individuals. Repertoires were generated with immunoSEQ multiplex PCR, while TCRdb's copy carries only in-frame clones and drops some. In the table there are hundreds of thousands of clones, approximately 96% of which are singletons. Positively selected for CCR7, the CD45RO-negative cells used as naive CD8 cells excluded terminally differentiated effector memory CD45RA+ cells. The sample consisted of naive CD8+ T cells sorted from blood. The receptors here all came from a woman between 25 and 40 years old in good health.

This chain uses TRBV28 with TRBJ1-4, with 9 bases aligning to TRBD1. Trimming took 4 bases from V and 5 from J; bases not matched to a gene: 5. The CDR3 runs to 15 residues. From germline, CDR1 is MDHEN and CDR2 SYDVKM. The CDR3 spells CASSSNRGQNEKLFF. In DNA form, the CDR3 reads TGTGCCAGCAGTTCAAACAGGGGGCAGAATGAAAAACTGTTTTTT. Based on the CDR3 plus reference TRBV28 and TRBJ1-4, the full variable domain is DVKVTQSSRYLVKRTGEKVFLECVQDMDHENMFWYRQDPGLGLRLIYFSYDVKMKEKGDIPEGYSVSREKKERFSLILESASTNQTSMYLCASSSNRGQNEKLFFGSGTQLSVL.

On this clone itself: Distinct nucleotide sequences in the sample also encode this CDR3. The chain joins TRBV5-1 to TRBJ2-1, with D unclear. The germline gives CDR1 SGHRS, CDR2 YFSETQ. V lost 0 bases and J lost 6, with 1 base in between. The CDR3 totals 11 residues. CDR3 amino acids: CASSLGNEQFF. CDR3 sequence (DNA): TGCGCCAGCAGCTTGGGCAATGAGCAGTTCTTC.

CDR3 loop: CASSEGSRADTQYF. CDR3 DNA: TGCGCCAGCAGTGAGGGCTCTAGGGCAGATACGCAGTATTTT. The V call is TRBV10-1, the J call TRBJ2-3; D is unclear. Germline lookup yields CDR1 WNHNN and CDR2 SYGVQD (reference sequence). Trimming shortened V by 2 bases and J by 4 bases, and 10 bases separated the two germline ends. The CDR3 has 14 amino acids.

CDR3 coding DNA: TGTGCCAGCAGGGACAGGGGAAGCACTGAAGCTTTCTTT. Its protein is CASRDRGSTEAFF. The chain employs TRBV11-2 and TRBJ1-1; 9 nucleotides match TRBD1. Germline V gene lookup returns CDR1 SGHAT and CDR2 FQNNGV. V lost 6 bases and J lost 4; bases outside the gene matches: 3. The CDR3 spans 13 residues.

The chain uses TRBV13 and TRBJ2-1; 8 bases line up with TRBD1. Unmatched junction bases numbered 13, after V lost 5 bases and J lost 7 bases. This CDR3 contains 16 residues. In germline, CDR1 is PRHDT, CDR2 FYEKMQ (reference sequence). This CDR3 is CASSAAGGAFDNEQFF. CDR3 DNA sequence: TGTGCCAGCAGCGCCGCAGGGGGCGCTTTTGATAATGAGCAGTTCTTC.

The CDR3 DNA follows: TGTGCCAGCACGGGAGCCGGTGAGGCTGAAGCTTTCTTT. Amino acids: CASTGAGEAEAFF. V is TRBV2 and J is TRBJ1-1; D is ambiguous. Germline CDR1 and CDR2: SNHLY and FYNNEI. With 7 bases removed from V and 6 bases from J, the gap between germline ends came to 15 bases. CDR3 length: 13 residues.

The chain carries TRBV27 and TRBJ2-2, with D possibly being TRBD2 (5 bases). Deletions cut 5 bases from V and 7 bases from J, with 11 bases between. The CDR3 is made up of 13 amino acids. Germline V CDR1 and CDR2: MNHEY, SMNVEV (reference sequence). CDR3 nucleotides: TGTGCCAGCAGTACGGGGATGGGCGGGGAGCTGTTTTTT. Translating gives CASSTGMGGELFF.

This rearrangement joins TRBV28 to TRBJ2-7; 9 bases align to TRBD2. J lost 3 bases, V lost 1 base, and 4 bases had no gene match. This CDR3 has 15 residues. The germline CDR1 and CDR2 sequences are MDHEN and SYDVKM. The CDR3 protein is CASSLLTAGGYEQYF. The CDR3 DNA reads TGTGCCAGCAGTTTATTAACAGCGGGAGGCTACGAGCAGTACTTC.

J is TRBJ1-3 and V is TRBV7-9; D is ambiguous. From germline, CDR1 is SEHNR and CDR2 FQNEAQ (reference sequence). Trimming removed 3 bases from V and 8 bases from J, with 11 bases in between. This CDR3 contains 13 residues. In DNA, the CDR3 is TGTGCCAGCAGCTTCGCCCCGCGTGACACCATATATTTT. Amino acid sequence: CASSFAPRDTIYF.

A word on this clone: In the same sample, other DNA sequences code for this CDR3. In DNA form, the CDR3 reads TGTGCCAGCAGTTTAGGCCAGAACTATGGCTACACCTTC. This encodes CASSLGQNYGYTF. The chain has TRBV27 and TRBJ1-2; D gene uncertain. The CDR3 totals 13 residues. Germline V gene lookup returns CDR1 MNHEY and CDR2 SMNVEV (reference sequence). The V end was cut by 2 bases, the J end by 2 bases, with 6 bases between.

In DNA, the CDR3 is TGCAGCGTTGCGGTTCGGACACCGAACACCGGGGAGCTGTTTTTT. This encodes CSVAVRTPNTGELFF. The chain links TRBV29-1 to TRBJ2-2; D possibly corresponds to TRBD1 (5 bases). This CDR3 has 15 residues. The V end was cut by 4 bases, the J end by 0 bases, with 12 bases between. Germline CDR1 and CDR2: SQVTM and ANQGSEA.

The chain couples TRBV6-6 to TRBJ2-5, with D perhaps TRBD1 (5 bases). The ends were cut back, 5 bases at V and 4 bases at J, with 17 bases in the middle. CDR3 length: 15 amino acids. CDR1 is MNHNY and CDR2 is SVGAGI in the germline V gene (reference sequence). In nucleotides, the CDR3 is TGTGCCAGCAGTACAGGACCGCCCCTGGGAGAGACCCAGTACTTC. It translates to CASSTGPPLGETQYF.

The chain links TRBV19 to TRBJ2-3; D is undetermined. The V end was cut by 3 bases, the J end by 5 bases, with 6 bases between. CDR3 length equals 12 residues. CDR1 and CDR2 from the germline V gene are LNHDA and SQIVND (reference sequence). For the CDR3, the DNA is TGTGCCAGTAGTATCCACCAAGATACGCAGTATTTT. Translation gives CASSIHQDTQYF.

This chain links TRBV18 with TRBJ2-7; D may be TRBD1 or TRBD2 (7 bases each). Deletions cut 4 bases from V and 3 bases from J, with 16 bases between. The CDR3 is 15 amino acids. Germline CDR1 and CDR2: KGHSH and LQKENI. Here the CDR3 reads CASSQRGRGGYEQYF. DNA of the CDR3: TGTGCCAGCTCACAGAGGGGGCGCGGGGGCTACGAGCAGTACTTC.

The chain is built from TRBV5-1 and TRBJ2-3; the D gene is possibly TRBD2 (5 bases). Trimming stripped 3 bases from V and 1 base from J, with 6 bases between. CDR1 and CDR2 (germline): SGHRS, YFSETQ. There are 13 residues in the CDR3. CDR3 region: CASSWGGTDTQYF. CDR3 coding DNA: TGCGCCAGCAGCTGGGGAGGCACAGATACGCAGTATTTT.

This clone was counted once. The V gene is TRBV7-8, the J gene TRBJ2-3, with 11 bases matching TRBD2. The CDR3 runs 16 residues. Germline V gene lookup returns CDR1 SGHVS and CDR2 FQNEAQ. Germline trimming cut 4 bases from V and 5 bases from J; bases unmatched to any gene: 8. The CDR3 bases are TGTGCCAGCAGCTGGCTACTAGCGGGAGTGATAGATACGCAGTATTTT. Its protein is CASSWLLAGVIDTQYF.

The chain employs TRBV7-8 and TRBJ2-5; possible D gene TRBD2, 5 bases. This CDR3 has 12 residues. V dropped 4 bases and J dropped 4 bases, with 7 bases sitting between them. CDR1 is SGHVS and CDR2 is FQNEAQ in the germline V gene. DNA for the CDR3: TGTGCCAGCAGCTGGAGCGGAGAGACCCAGTACTTC. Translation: CASSWSGETQYF.

This chain's CDR3 is CASTTLEGMNTEAFF. CDR3 nucleotide sequence: TGTGCCAGCACCACTCTCGAGGGGATGAACACTGAAGCTTTCTTT. The V and J genes are TRBV11-2 and TRBJ1-1; a possible D gene is TRBD1 (5 bases). The CDR3 sequence is 15 residues long. Trimming cost V 7 bases and J 0 bases, with 15 bases left between them. Germline V lookup: CDR1 SGHAT, CDR2 FQNNGV.

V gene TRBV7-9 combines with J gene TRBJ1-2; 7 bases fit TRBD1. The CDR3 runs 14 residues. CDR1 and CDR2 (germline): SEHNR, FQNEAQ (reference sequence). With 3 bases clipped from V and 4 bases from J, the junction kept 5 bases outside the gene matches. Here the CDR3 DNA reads TGTGCCAGCAGCTTGCCTGACAGGGTCTATGGCTACACCTTC. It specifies CASSLPDRVYGYTF.

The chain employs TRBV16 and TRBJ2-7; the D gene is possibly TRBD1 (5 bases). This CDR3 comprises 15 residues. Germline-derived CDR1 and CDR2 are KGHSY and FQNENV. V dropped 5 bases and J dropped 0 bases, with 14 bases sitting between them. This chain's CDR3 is CASSKGSPSSYEQYF. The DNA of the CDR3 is TGTGCCAGCAGCAAGGGGTCCCCTAGCTCCTACGAGCAGTACTTC.

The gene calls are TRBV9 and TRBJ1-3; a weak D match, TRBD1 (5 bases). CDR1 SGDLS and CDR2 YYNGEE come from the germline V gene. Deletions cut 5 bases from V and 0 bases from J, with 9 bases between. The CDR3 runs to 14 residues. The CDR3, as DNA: TGTGCCAGCAGGCAGGGTCGCTCTGGAAACACCATATATTTT. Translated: CASRQGRSGNTIYF.

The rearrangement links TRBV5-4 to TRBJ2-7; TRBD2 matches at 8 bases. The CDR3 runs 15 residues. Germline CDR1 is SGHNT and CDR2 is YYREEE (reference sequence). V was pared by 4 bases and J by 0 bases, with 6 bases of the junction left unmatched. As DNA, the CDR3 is TGTGCCAGCAGCACACTAGCGGAAAACTCCTACGAGCAGTACTTC. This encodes CASSTLAENSYEQYF.

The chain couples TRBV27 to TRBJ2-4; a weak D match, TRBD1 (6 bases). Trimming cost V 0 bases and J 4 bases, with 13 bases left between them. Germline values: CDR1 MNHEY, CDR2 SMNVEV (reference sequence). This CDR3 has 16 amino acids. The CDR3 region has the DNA TGTGCCAGCAGTTTATCTTTCGGGACACCTAAAAACATTCAGTACTTC. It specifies CASSLSFGTPKNIQYF.

The CDR3 reads CASLTGDEQYF. The CDR3 DNA reads as TGTGCCAGCCTCACAGGGGACGAGCAGTACTTC. The genes are TRBV6-4 and TRBJ2-7, with 7 bases aligning to TRBD1. Germline lookup yields CDR1 MRHNA and CDR2 SNTAGT. The CDR3 extends over 11 amino acids. The V and J ends lost 8 bases and 5 bases, in that order; junction bases with no gene match: 3.

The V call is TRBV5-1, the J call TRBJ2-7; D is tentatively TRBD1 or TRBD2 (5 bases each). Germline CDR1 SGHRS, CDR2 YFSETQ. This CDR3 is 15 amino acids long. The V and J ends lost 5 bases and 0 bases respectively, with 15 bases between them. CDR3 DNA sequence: TGCGCCAGCAGTCCACTCGCAGGGAGCTCCTACGAGCAGTACTTC. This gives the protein CASSPLAGSSYEQYF.

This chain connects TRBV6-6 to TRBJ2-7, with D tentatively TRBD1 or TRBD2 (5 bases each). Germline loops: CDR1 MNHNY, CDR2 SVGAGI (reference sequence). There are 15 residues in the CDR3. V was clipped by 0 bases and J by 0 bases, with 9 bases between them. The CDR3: CASSYSMGDSYEQYF. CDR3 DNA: TGTGCCAGCAGTTACTCGATGGGGGACTCCTACGAGCAGTACTTC.

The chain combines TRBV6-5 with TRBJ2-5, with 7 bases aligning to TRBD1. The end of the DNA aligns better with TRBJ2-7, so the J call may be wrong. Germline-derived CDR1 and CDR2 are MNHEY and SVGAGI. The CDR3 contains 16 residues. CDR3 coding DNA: TGTGCCAGCAGTTACTCACAGGGACAGTTTATTTACGAGCAGTACTTC. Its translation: CASSYSQGQFIYEQYF.